This TCR beta chain was found in a study of T cell repertoires in aging, cancer and after chemotherapy. Study-level points and caveats: Across the chemotherapy interval, each cancer cohort showed higher median generation probability, suggesting thymic rebound.

A mixed TRB-A/B primer pool amplified rearranged TRB by multiplex touch-down PCR. TCRdb recomputed calls from the multiplex PCR reads with MiXCR, one row per CDR3 protein. Of thousands of distinct CDR3 sequences in the sample, approximately 24% were seen once. Amplification of TCR beta used genomic DNA extracted from peripheral blood. Germline V gene sequence: CDR1 MNHEY, CDR2 SMNVEV (reference sequence). V was trimmed by 6 bases and J by 3 bases, leaving 15 bases between them. This CDR3 is built from 15 residues. This clonotype was observed a few times. Antigen: not known. The chain is built from TRBV27 and TRBJ1-5; D ambiguous. This clonotype was obtained from a human donor in good health. Sequenced input: blood. CDR3 coding DNA: TGTGCCAGCAGAAAGGACTTTATTGACAATCAGCCCCAGCATTTT. Translation gives CASRKDFIDNQPQHF.